This passage covers 29 T cell receptor beta chains from one sample sequenced in a study of cytomegalovirus exposure and HLA in healthy donors. The PCR was carried out with 60 Vbeta primers and 13 Jbeta primers. The protocol was immunoSEQ multiplex PCR, while the TCRdb copy is restricted to in-frame clones and leaves out a portion. This table holds about 200,000 clones, around 77% found once. Specimen: PBMCs. The receptors stem from a woman aged 30 to 39 in good health and CMV-seronegative.

The genes are TRBV6-1 and TRBJ2-2, with TRBD1 matching over 8 bases. This CDR3 comprises 18 residues. Germline trimming cut 3 bases from V and 7 bases from J; bases unmatched to any gene: 16. The germline V gene encodes CDR1 MNHNS and CDR2 SASEGT. The DNA of the CDR3 is TGTGCCAGCAGTGATCCCCCTCCCAGGGGGCTCGAGGGCGGGGAGCTGTTTTTT. Its translation: CASSDPPPRGLEGGELFF.

The chain recombines TRBV5-6 with TRBJ2-5, with 11 bases matching TRBD2. The CDR3 has 15 residues. With V trimmed by 2 bases and J by 5 bases, 5 bases remained unmatched. From germline, CDR1 is SGHDT and CDR2 YYEEEE. The chain's CDR3 is CASSFLAGGGETQYF. CDR3 sequence (DNA): TGTGCCAGCAGCTTTCTAGCGGGAGGAGGTGAGACCCAGTACTTC.

The chain recombines TRBV18 with TRBJ2-7; 8 nucleotides match TRBD1. This CDR3 has 15 amino acids. V lost 1 base to trimming and J lost 2 bases; unmatched junction nucleotides: 4. Germline V CDR1 and CDR2: KGHSH, LQKENI. The CDR3 sequence: CASSPLTGATYEQYF. CDR3 coding DNA: TGTGCCAGCTCACCACTGACAGGGGCGACCTACGAGCAGTACTTC.

The chain uses TRBV27 and TRBJ1-5; D is perhaps TRBD1 (6 bases). The germline V and J ends were trimmed by 6 bases and 0 bases, with 15 bases remaining between them. This CDR3 spans 16 amino acids. The germline V gene encodes CDR1 MNHEY and CDR2 SMNVEV (reference sequence). CDR3 loop: CASRRTDPLSNQPQHF. CDR3 nucleotide sequence: TGTGCCAGCAGGCGGACAGACCCCCTTAGCAATCAGCCCCAGCATTTT.

The chain is built from TRBV5-1 and TRBJ2-1, with unresolved D. CDR1 and CDR2 (germline): SGHRS, YFSETQ. V was shortened by 1 base and J by 1 base, with 12 bases between the two germline ends. The CDR3 runs to 16 residues. The CDR3 DNA is TGCGCCAGCAGCTTGCAATATCGCGCATCCTACAATGAGCAGTTCTTC. Amino acids: CASSLQYRASYNEQFF.

Remarks on this clone: Other DNA sequences of this sample code for an identical CDR3. V usage is TRBV6-1 and J usage is TRBJ2-5; TRBD1 matches 8 bases. The CDR3 runs to 13 residues. The germline gives CDR1 MNHNS, CDR2 SASEGT. The ends lost 3 bases at V and 6 bases at J; junction bases unmatched: 3. The CDR3 protein is CASSDRGLKTQYF. CDR3 bases: TGTGCCAGCAGTGACAGGGGGCTTAAGACCCAGTACTTC.

The rearrangement uses TRBV5-1 and TRBJ1-3, with D perhaps TRBD1 (5 bases). The CDR3 totals 15 residues. Germline loops: CDR1 SGHRS, CDR2 YFSETQ. Trimming left V 0 bases short and J 2 bases short, with 9 bases between. The CDR3 DNA reads as TGCGCCAGCAGCTTGGGACAGAACACTGGAAACACCATATATTTT. This codes for CASSLGQNTGNTIYF.

The J gene is TRBJ2-1, the V gene TRBV7-2, with a weak D call TRBD2 (6 bases). From germline, CDR1 is SGHTA and CDR2 FQGNSA. The CDR3 runs to 17 residues. V was clipped by 1 base and J by 1 base, with 14 bases between them. DNA of the CDR3: TGTGCCAGCAGCTTAGACCTGGGGGGAGTGTCCTACAATGAGCAGTTCTTC. This translates into CASSLDLGGVSYNEQFF.

The chain links TRBV6-6 to TRBJ1-1; no reliable D call. The germline V and J ends were trimmed by 2 bases and 7 bases, with 8 bases remaining between them. From germline, CDR1 is MNHNY and CDR2 SVGAGI (reference sequence). The CDR3 covers 12 residues. The CDR3 coding sequence is TGTGCCAGCAGTTACCCCGGACTTGAAGCTTTCTTT. This encodes CASSYPGLEAFF.

For the CDR3, the DNA is TGTGCCAGCAGTGAACTGGACAGTCTCCCCACCGGGGAGCTGTTTTTT. Protein product: CASSELDSLPTGELFF. The gene calls are TRBV25-1 and TRBJ2-2; D may be TRBD1 (6 bases). Germline V gene lookup returns CDR1 MGHDK and CDR2 SYGVNS. This CDR3 is 16 amino acids long. V gave up 2 bases and J gave up 4 bases, with 14 bases separating them.

The J gene is TRBJ1-1, the V gene TRBV9; unclear D gene. From germline, CDR1 is SGDLS and CDR2 YYNGEE. CDR3 length equals 14 residues. The V gene lost 4 bases and the J gene lost 3 bases, with 13 bases spanning the gap. The CDR3 region is CASSPQIRDTEAFF. The CDR3 DNA reads TGTGCCAGCAGCCCTCAGATTCGGGACACTGAAGCTTTCTTT.

This clone was counted a single time. V gene TRBV5-4 combines with J gene TRBJ2-5; D is unclear. The DNA end is a closer match to TRBJ2-7, so the J assignment may be wrong. Germline V gene sequence: CDR1 SGHNT, CDR2 YYREEE (reference sequence). CDR3 length: 15 residues. CDR3: CASSGAAESSYEQYF. In nucleotides, the CDR3 is TGTGCCAGCAGCGGAGCTGCCGAGAGCTCCTACGAGCAGTACTTC.

Here the CDR3 reads CASLLTGLTDTQYF. The DNA for the CDR3 is TGTGCCAGCCTCCTGACGGGTTTGACAGATACGCAGTATTTT. This chain links TRBV2 with TRBJ2-3; D call uncertain. The CDR3 runs 14 residues. Germline assignment: CDR1 SNHLY and CDR2 FYNNEI. V was trimmed by 8 bases and J by 3 bases, leaving 15 bases between them.

The V gene is TRBV14, the J gene TRBJ2-1; 7 bases line up with TRBD2. The CDR3 is made up of 17 amino acids. Germline V CDR1 and CDR2: SGHDN, FVKESK. V trimming: 4 bases; J trimming: 6 bases; junction bases outside the gene matches: 15. CDR3 nucleotides: TGTGCCAGCAGCCTACAAGGGAGGGGTCTTAGGATCAATGAGCAGTTCTTC. Encoded protein: CASSLQGRGLRINEQFF.

The J gene is TRBJ2-7, the V gene TRBV7-6, with 10 bases matching TRBD1. Unmatched junction bases numbered 11, after V lost 5 bases and J lost 4 bases. The CDR3 sequence is 16 residues long. The germline V gene has CDR1 SGHVS and CDR2 FNYEAQ. The CDR3 sequence is CASSLGTGEGMYEQYF. The CDR3 bases are TGTGCCAGCAGCCTCGGGACAGGGGAAGGGATGTACGAGCAGTACTTC.

The chain carries TRBV4-1 and TRBJ1-5; 7 nucleotides line up with TRBD1. Losses at the gene ends were 6 bases for V and 6 bases for J; bases not matched to a gene: 14. The CDR3 loop spans 16 amino acids. CDR1 and CDR2 (germline): MGHRA, YSYEKL. The CDR3 coding sequence is TGCGCCAGCAGTTATGAGCACAGGGGATTTCCTCAGCCCCAGCATTTT. As protein: CASSYEHRGFPQPQHF.

The rearrangement joins TRBV18 to TRBJ1-4; 8 nucleotides match TRBD1. This CDR3 has 16 amino acids. Germline trimming cut 1 base from V and 6 bases from J; bases unmatched to any gene: 7. The germline CDR1 and CDR2 sequences are KGHSH and LQKENI. This CDR3 reads CASSPRTDRGDEKLFF. The CDR3 DNA is TGTGCCAGCTCACCACGGACCGACAGGGGAGATGAAAAACTGTTTTTT.

The chain carries TRBV2 and TRBJ2-7; the match to TRBD2 covers 12 bases. The length of the CDR3 is 17 residues. J gave up 4 bases and V 5 bases, and 12 bases lay outside the gene matches. Germline CDR1 reads SNHLY; CDR2 reads FYNNEI. CDR3 DNA sequence: TGTGCCAGCAGTACCGACGGGGCTAGCGGGAGGGCGTACGAGCAGTACTTC. Translated, it gives CASSTDGASGRAYEQYF.

A few counts support this clone. The chain is built from TRBV4-2 and TRBJ1-4, with TRBD1 matching over 7 bases. CDR3 size: 16 residues. The trim removed 3 bases at V and 2 bases at J, leaving 6 bases unmatched. Germline V CDR1 and CDR2: LGHNA, YNFKEQ. CDR3 amino acids: CASSQGQLETNEKLFF. Here the CDR3 DNA reads TGTGCCAGCAGCCAGGGACAGCTAGAGACTAATGAAAAACTGTTTTTT.

The chain has TRBV29-1 and TRBJ2-7; D remains ambiguous. The V end lost 1 base, the J end lost 5 bases, and 15 bases lay between the germline ends. Germline V CDR1 and CDR2: SQVTM, ANQGSEA. The CDR3 is 14 amino acids. The CDR3 sequence: CSVEGSRRANEQYF. CDR3 nucleotide sequence: TGCAGCGTTGAAGGTAGTCGGAGAGCTAACGAGCAGTACTTC.

The rearrangement uses TRBV29-1 and TRBJ2-7, with a possible D match to TRBD2 (6 bases). V was cut by 3 bases and J by 2 bases, with 14 bases left in between. Per the germline V gene, CDR1 is SQVTM and CDR2 is ANQGSEA. The CDR3 loop spans 14 amino acids. Here the CDR3 DNA reads TGCAGCGTTGAGGTGGGCTCGGGGGCCTACGAGCAGTACTTC. Translated: CSVEVGSGAYEQYF.

The chain carries TRBV5-1 and TRBJ2-3; 8 bases line up with TRBD2. The ends lost 0 bases at V and 2 bases at J; junction bases unmatched: 8. Germline CDR1 is SGHRS and CDR2 is YFSETQ. The CDR3 sequence is 17 residues long. As DNA, the CDR3 is TGCGCCAGCAGCTTGGCTGGTGGCGGGAGGTACACAGATACGCAGTATTTT. Translated, it gives CASSLAGGGRYTDTQYF.

This clone turned up a few times. This chain uses TRBV30 with TRBJ1-6; maybe TRBD1 (6 bases). CDR1 and CDR2 from the germline V gene are GTSNPN and SVGIG (reference sequence). The V and J ends lost 2 bases and 11 bases respectively, with 13 bases between them. There are 13 residues in the CDR3. CDR3 DNA sequence: TGTGCCTGGAGTCCACAGGGTAGGGCACCCCTCCACTTT. Protein sequence: CAWSPQGRAPLHF.

The chain recombines TRBV6-6 with TRBJ1-3; D possibly corresponds to TRBD1 (5 bases). Germline V gives CDR1 MNHNY, CDR2 SVGAGI (reference sequence). Trimming took off 6 bases at V and 8 bases at J, with 14 bases between the two ends. This CDR3 has 13 amino acids. The CDR3 reads CASRDSGGDTIYF. Here the CDR3 DNA reads TGTGCCAGCAGGGACTCAGGAGGGGACACCATATATTTT.

The rearrangement links TRBV5-6 to TRBJ2-1, with 9 bases lining up with TRBD2. CDR3 length: 17 amino acids. The germline V gene has CDR1 SGHDT and CDR2 YYEEEE. V trimming: 3 bases; J trimming: 4 bases; junction bases outside the gene matches: 11. DNA for the CDR3: TGTGCCAGCAGCTGGGGCGGGCGCGGGAGGGTTTACAATGAGCAGTTCTTC. Encoded protein: CASSWGGRGRVYNEQFF.

The rearrangement uses TRBV10-3 and TRBJ1-1; D remains unclear. This CDR3 has 13 residues. Trimming stripped 4 bases from V and 0 bases from J, with 6 bases between. Germline CDR1 reads ENHRY; CDR2 reads SYGVKD. In nucleotides, the CDR3 is TGTGCCATCAGTGGCTCTATGAACACTGAAGCTTTCTTT. This encodes CAISGSMNTEAFF.

The chain has TRBV19 and TRBJ2-1; D perhaps matches TRBD1 (6 bases). The germline V and J ends were trimmed by 5 bases and 5 bases, with 13 bases remaining between them. This CDR3 comprises 14 residues. Germline V lookup: CDR1 LNHDA, CDR2 SQIVND (reference sequence). DNA for the CDR3: TGTGCCAGTAGTGACCAGGACAGCAACAATGAGCAGTTCTTC. Protein: CASSDQDSNNEQFF.

The chain links TRBV10-3 to TRBJ2-1; 11 bases map to TRBD2. The CDR3 spans 16 residues. Germline V lookup: CDR1 ENHRY, CDR2 SYGVKD. The V segment lost 4 bases and the J segment 5 bases; nucleotides outside the gene matches: 7. The CDR3 DNA reads as TGTGCCATCAGTGGCGGGGGACTAGCGGAGAACAATGAGCAGTTCTTC. Its translation is CAISGGGLAENNEQFF.

This clone was observed a handful of times. The chain is built from TRBV4-1 and TRBJ2-3, with TRBD2 as a possible D gene (6 bases). Germline V CDR1 and CDR2: MGHRA, YSYEKL. With 1 base removed from V and 7 bases from J, the gap between germline ends came to 15 bases. The CDR3 runs 15 residues. In nucleotides, the CDR3 is TGCGCCAGCAGCCAAGTCGGACAAGGGAGGAATACGCAGTATTTT. Translating it yields CASSQVGQGRNTQYF.